The rows below give T cell receptor beta chains drawn from one sample of a study of vaccination effects on CD4 cells after COVID-19. The antigens of these receptors remain unknown. Data came from immunoSEQ multiplex PCR; TCRdb stores just in-frame clones and leaves some out. The table lists tens of thousands of clones, just under 80% of them singletons. The sample here was CD4+ T cells from PBMCs cultured with HCoV-OC43 spike peptides, taken after COVID-19 vaccination. Receptors originate from a human donor who received a COVID-19 vaccine. CDR3s include the opening cysteine and the closing phenylalanine or tryptophan. Fields, in order: clone size, J gene, V gene, CDR3 protein. The size entry is marked missing in some rows and otherwise reads once, few, many or a size class.

size: -; J: TRBJ2-4; V: TRBV24-1; CDR3: CATSDGQGQAKNIQYF
size: -; J: TRBJ1-2; V: TRBV5-1; CDR3: CASSEDDRNYGYTF
size: -; J: TRBJ1-6; V: TRBV5-6; CDR3: CASSPQQGATAVRPLHF
size: -; J: TRBJ1-2; V: TRBV6-6; CDR3: CASSYRQDLDYGYTF
size: -; J: TRBJ2-4; V: TRBV7-2; CDR3: CASSLEAGMTNIQYF
size: few; J: TRBJ1-2; V: TRBV7-9; CDR3: CASSLAGRGSGYTF
size: -; J: TRBJ2-3; V: TRBV2; CDR3: CASSEQTTDTQYF
size: once; J: TRBJ1-1; V: TRBV5-1; CDR3: CASSLQPISTEAFF
size: medium-sized; J: TRBJ1-5; V: TRBV10-3; CDR3: CAISGGGDQPQHF
size: -; J: TRBJ1-6; V: TRBV28; CDR3: CASKFSQAGGNSPLHF
size: -; J: TRBJ2-2; V: TRBV12-5; CDR3: CASGFSNTGELFF
size: -; J: TRBJ2-1; V: TRBV24-1; CDR3: CATSDSGLYNEQFF
size: -; J: TRBJ2-3; V: TRBV7-2; CDR3: CASSLVGGGRGDTQYF
size: -; J: TRBJ2-4; V: TRBV7-2; CDR3: CASRPLELAKNIQYF
size: few; J: TRBJ1-2; V: TRBV11-3; CDR3: CASTTGEVNGYTF
size: once; J: TRBJ1-5; V: TRBV28; CDR3: CASSSGAYQPQHF
size: -; J: TRBJ2-5; V: TRBV6-5; CDR3: CASSRTVNQETQYF
size: -; J: TRBJ1-2; V: TRBV10-2; CDR3: CASSDPTIGYTF
size: -; J: TRBJ2-5; V: TRBV4-1; CDR3: CASSPGQQETQYF
size: -; J: TRBJ1-1; V: TRBV12-5; CDR3: CASGHDRANTEAFF
size: -; J: TRBJ2-5; V: TRBV4-1; CDR3: CASSQGGFETQYF
size: -; J: TRBJ2-5; V: TRBV24-1; CDR3: CATSDSGTGAQTQYF
size: -; J: TRBJ2-1; V: TRBV5-1; CDR3: CASSPSGQVYNEQFF
size: -; J: TRBJ2-3; V: TRBV24-1; CDR3: CATSDRGHYTDTQYF
size: -; J: TRBJ2-2; V: TRBV5-1; CDR3: CASSSGLAGGLWGTGELFF
size: once; J: TRBJ1-1; V: TRBV30; CDR3: CAWSFRGWNTEAFF
size: -; J: TRBJ2-2; V: TRBV24-1; CDR3: CATSDPSGADTGELFF
size: -; J: TRBJ2-1; V: TRBV12-3/TRBV12-4; CDR3: CASSLWGGEQFF
size: -; J: TRBJ2-5; V: TRBV11-1; CDR3: CASSPGGPQGTQYF
size: -; J: TRBJ2-5; V: TRBV3-1/TRBV3-2; CDR3: CASSQTEGRQTQYF
size: -; J: TRBJ2-3; V: TRBV19; CDR3: CASGPDTLADTQYF
size: -; J: TRBJ2-1; V: TRBV2; CDR3: CASSDRGFSYNEQFF
size: -; J: TRBJ1-3; V: TRBV6-6; CDR3: CASSRQTPRSSGNTIYF
size: -; J: TRBJ1-2; V: TRBV12-3/TRBV12-4; CDR3: CASSQTSNGYTF
size: few; J: TRBJ1-2; V: TRBV6-2/TRBV6-3; CDR3: CASSYSLASSHYGYTF
size: -; J: TRBJ1-1; V: TRBV5-4; CDR3: CASSAKGRPVGEAFF
size: medium-sized; J: TRBJ1-2; V: TRBV19; CDR3: CASSYMNYGYTF
size: few; J: TRBJ2-5; V: TRBV30; CDR3: CAWTLGRRQETQYF
size: -; J: TRBJ1-3; V: TRBV14; CDR3: CASSTVPGTDRDSGNTIYF
size: -; J: TRBJ1-5; V: TRBV11-2; CDR3: CASSPLGQYSNQPQHF
size: -; J: TRBJ2-1; V: TRBV6-2/TRBV6-3; CDR3: CASSYAKTLTGAYNEQFF
size: -; J: TRBJ2-5; V: TRBV19; CDR3: CASSIAGGIQETQYF
size: -; J: TRBJ1-2; V: TRBV28; CDR3: CASSLLAGVDGYTF
size: once; J: TRBJ1-2; V: TRBV30; CDR3: CAWSLGLNYGYTF
size: few; J: TRBJ2-2; V: TRBV7-9; CDR3: CASSAWAGVRGTGELFF
size: -; J: TRBJ2-1; V: TRBV5-1; CDR3: CASSLQQVSSYNEQFF
size: few; J: TRBJ2-5; V: TRBV7-7; CDR3: CASSSGLAEETQYF
size: -; J: TRBJ1-2; V: TRBV7-2; CDR3: CASSLGRGPYGYTF
size: -; J: TRBJ2-2; V: TRBV12-5; CDR3: CASRGIANTGELFF
size: -; J: TRBJ2-5; V: TRBV7-2; CDR3: CASSLGPLETQYF
size: -; J: TRBJ1-4; V: TRBV24-1; CDR3: CATSDPTNVEKLFF
size: -; J: TRBJ1-1; V: TRBV3-1/TRBV3-2; CDR3: CASSRTGGGGTEAFF